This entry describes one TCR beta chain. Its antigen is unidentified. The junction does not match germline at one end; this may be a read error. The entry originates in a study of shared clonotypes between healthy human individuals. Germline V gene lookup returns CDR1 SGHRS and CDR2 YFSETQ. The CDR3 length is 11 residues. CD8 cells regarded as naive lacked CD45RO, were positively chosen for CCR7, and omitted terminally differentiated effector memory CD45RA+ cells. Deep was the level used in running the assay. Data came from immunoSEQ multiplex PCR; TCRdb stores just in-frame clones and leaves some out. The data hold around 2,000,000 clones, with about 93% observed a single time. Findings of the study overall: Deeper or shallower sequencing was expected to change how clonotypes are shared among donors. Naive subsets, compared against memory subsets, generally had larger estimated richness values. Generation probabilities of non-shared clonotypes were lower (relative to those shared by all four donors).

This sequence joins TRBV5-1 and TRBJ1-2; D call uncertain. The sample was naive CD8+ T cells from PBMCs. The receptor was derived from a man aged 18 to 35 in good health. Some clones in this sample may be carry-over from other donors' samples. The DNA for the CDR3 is TGCGCCAGCAGATTGGGGAGGGAGGAGACCTTC. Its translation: CASRLGREETF.